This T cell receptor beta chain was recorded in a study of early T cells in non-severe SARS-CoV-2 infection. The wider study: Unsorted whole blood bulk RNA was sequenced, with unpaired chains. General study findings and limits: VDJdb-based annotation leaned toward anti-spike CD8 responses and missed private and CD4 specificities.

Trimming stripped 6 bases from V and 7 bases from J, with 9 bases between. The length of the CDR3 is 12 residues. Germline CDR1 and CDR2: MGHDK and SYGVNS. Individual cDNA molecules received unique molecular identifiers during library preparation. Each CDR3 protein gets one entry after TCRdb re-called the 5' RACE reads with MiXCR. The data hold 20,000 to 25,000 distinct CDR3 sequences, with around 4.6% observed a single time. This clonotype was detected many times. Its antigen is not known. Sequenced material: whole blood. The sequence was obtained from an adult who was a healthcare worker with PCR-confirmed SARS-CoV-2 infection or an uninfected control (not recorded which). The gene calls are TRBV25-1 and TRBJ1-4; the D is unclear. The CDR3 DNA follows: TGTGCCAGCAGGTCTATCAGTGAAAAACTGTTTTTT. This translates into CASRSISEKLFF.